The 22 T cell receptor beta chains below all came from one sample that was sequenced in a study of blood T cell repertoires in COVID-19. The method was immunoSEQ multiplex PCR; TCRdb's version includes in-frame clones alone and lacks a portion of them. There are more than 35,000 clones in the sample; approximately 71% occur only once, and roughly 5.8% lies in the top ten. The material sequenced was peripheral blood. These receptors all come from a man aged 80 or over with acute or convalescent COVID-19.

The V gene is TRBV2, the J gene TRBJ1-1; D not resolved. Trimming stripped 7 bases from V and 1 base from J, with 13 bases between. This CDR3 region has 14 residues. Germline CDR1 SNHLY, CDR2 FYNNEI. CDR3 amino acids: CASIAYRENTEAFF. CDR3 nucleotide sequence: TGTGCCAGCATAGCGTATAGGGAGAACACTGAAGCTTTCTTT.

This chain joins TRBV9 and TRBJ2-6; TRBD1 agrees at 8 bases. Germline CDR1 SGDLS, CDR2 YYNGEE. With V trimmed by 4 bases and J by 0 bases, 6 bases remained unmatched. The length of the CDR3 is 17 residues. The CDR3 DNA follows: TGTGCCAGCAGCCGCTCAGGGGGCAGCTCTGGGGCCAACGTCCTGACTTTC. Translated: CASSRSGGSSGANVLTF.

The chain carries TRBV27 and TRBJ2-2; the D is unclear. Germline CDR1 and CDR2: MNHEY and SMNVEV (reference sequence). The CDR3 extends over 16 amino acids. Trimming took 6 bases from V and 4 from J, leaving 18 bases between them. The CDR3 nucleotides read TGTGCCAGCAGCCGCTCTCCTCGGTCGGTCACCGGGGAGCTGTTTTTT. This translates into CASSRSPRSVTGELFF.

The chain couples TRBV18 to TRBJ1-1; the D gene is possibly TRBD1 (5 bases). Germline CDR1 KGHSH, CDR2 LQKENI. Trimming stripped 3 bases from V and 4 bases from J, with 15 bases between. CDR3 length equals 15 residues. The CDR3 here is CASSPPGELGTEAFF. The CDR3 coding sequence is TGTGCCAGCTCACCCCCGGGGGAGCTAGGCACTGAAGCTTTCTTT.

The chain combines TRBV4-3 with TRBJ2-3; the match to TRBD2 covers 11 bases. This CDR3 contains 17 residues. With V trimmed by 2 bases and J by 1 base, 5 bases remained unmatched. Germline V lookup: CDR1 LGHNA, CDR2 YSLEER. The CDR3 bases are TGCGCCAGCAGCCAAAATAGCGGGGGGGTAGGCACAGATACGCAGTATTTT. This sequence encodes CASSQNSGGVGTDTQYF.

The V call is TRBV3-1 (or the pseudogene TRBV3-2), the J call TRBJ2-2; 7 bases match TRBD2. CDR3 length equals 17 residues. After removal of 3 bases from V and 2 bases from J, the junction contained 9 bases not matched to a gene. The V gene's germline CDR1 is LGHDT and CDR2 YNNKEL (reference sequence). CDR3 nucleotides: TGTGCCAGCAGCCACATCCGGGACTACCCCAACACCGGGGAGCTGTTTTTT. This codes for CASSHIRDYPNTGELFF.

This clone has a count of ten or more. The rearrangement uses TRBV13 and TRBJ1-2; D unclear. The CDR3 is made up of 15 amino acids. Germline V gene data show CDR1 as PRHDT and CDR2 as FYEKMQ (reference sequence). V dropped 6 bases and J dropped 4 bases, with 18 bases sitting between them. CDR3 in amino acids: CASSTAGREGYGYTF. The CDR3 nucleotides are TGTGCCAGCAGTACGGCGGGCCGCGAGGGCTATGGCTACACCTTC.

The CDR3: CASSVGMAGGGETQYF. In DNA, the CDR3 is TGTGCCAGCAGCGTAGGGATGGCGGGAGGGGGAGAGACCCAGTACTTC. The chain combines TRBV9 with TRBJ2-5, with 9 bases identical to TRBD2. The germline gives CDR1 SGDLS, CDR2 YYNGEE. This CDR3 is built from 16 residues. V lost 0 bases to trimming and J lost 4 bases; unmatched junction nucleotides: 7. Supplemented by reference TRBV9 and TRBJ2-5, the full variable domain reads DSGVTQTPKHLITATGQRVTLRCSPRSGDLSVYWYQQSLDQGLQFLIQYYNGEERAKGNILERFSAQQFPDLHSELNLSSLELGDSALYFCASSVGMAGGGETQYFGPGTRLLVL.

The genes are TRBV7-9 and TRBJ2-3, with 11 positions matching TRBD2. This CDR3 is built from 15 residues. The germline gives CDR1 SEHNR, CDR2 FQNEAQ (reference sequence). The ends lost 3 bases at V and 6 bases at J; junction bases unmatched: 5. CDR3 sequence reads: CASSFLAGGGDTQYF. The CDR3 DNA reads as TGTGCCAGCAGCTTCCTAGCGGGAGGAGGGGATACGCAGTATTTT.

The V and J genes are TRBV2 and TRBJ2-5; 10 bases agree with TRBD2. CDR3 length: 15 amino acids. Trimming cost V 3 bases and J 5 bases; bases outside gene matches: 6. CDR1 is SNHLY, CDR2 FYNNEI, per germline. The CDR3 loop reads CASSEASGGWETQYF. The CDR3 DNA reads TGTGCCAGCAGTGAGGCTAGCGGGGGATGGGAGACCCAGTACTTC.

This chain links TRBV6-5 with TRBJ2-3, with TRBD2 as a possible D gene (6 bases). The germline CDR1 and CDR2 sequences are MNHEY and SVGAGI. V lost 8 bases, J lost 6 bases, and 18 bases lay in between. The CDR3 loop spans 14 amino acids. The CDR3 spells CASWNWRGTDTQYF. The CDR3 bases are TGTGCCAGCTGGAACTGGCGGGGAACCGATACGCAGTATTTT.

In this sample, this clone turned up a few times. The chain carries TRBV11-2 and TRBJ1-5; D is ambiguous. V was clipped by 6 bases and J by 0 bases, with 15 bases between them. This CDR3 is built from 16 residues. Germline V gives CDR1 SGHAT, CDR2 FQNNGV. As DNA, the CDR3 is TGTGCCAGCAGTTTTCTGACTGTTTATAGCAATCAGCCCCAGCATTTT. This encodes CASSFLTVYSNQPQHF.

The genes are TRBV14 and TRBJ1-1, with a possible D match to TRBD1 (6 bases). Germline CDR1 and CDR2: SGHDN and FVKESK. The length of the CDR3 is 14 residues. Deletions cut 0 bases from V and 5 bases from J, with 10 bases between. CDR3 residues: CASSQEITGTEAFF. The CDR3 DNA reads as TGTGCCAGCAGCCAAGAGATAACAGGGACTGAAGCTTTCTTT. Supplemented by reference TRBV14 and TRBJ1-1, the full variable domain reads EAGVTQFPSHSVIEKGQTVTLRCDPISGHDNLYWYRRVMGKEIKFLLHFVKESKQDESGMPNNRFLAERTGGTYSTLKVQPAELEDSGVYFCASSQEITGTEAFFGQGTRLTVV.

This sequence joins TRBV20-1 and TRBJ2-5; D uncertain. CDR1 is DFQATT, CDR2 SNEGSKA, per germline (reference sequence). The CDR3 loop spans 11 amino acids. Trimming left V 7 bases short and J 1 base short, with 7 bases between. Written as DNA, the CDR3 is TGCAGTGGGGCAATCCAAGAGACCCAGTACTTC. The encoded protein is CSGAIQETQYF.

V usage is TRBV6-6 and J usage is TRBJ1-2; D possibly corresponds to TRBD1 (5 bases). The CDR3 totals 14 residues. The germline V gene encodes CDR1 MNHNY and CDR2 SVGAGI (reference sequence). V was pared by 6 bases and J by 0 bases, with 11 bases between. The CDR3 region is CASRWGGTNYGYTF. The CDR3 DNA follows: TGTGCCAGCAGATGGGGGGGTACTAACTATGGCTACACCTTC.

The gene calls are TRBV4-1 and TRBJ1-4; TRBD1 matches at 9 bases. The germline gives CDR1 MGHRA, CDR2 YSYEKL. V shed 5 bases and J 8 bases; nucleotides not matched to a gene: 6. CDR3 length: 14 residues. The CDR3 region is CASSTGGDREKLFF. The DNA of the CDR3 is TGCGCCAGCAGCACAGGGGGCGATCGGGAAAAACTGTTTTTT.

The chain joins TRBV14 to TRBJ1-1, with D hard to call. In germline, CDR1 is SGHDN, CDR2 FVKESK. The CDR3 runs 12 residues. Trimming left V 0 bases short and J 11 bases short, with 10 bases between. The CDR3 DNA is TGTGCCAGCAGCCAAGAGGGCCTAAGGGCTTTCTTT. It encodes CASSQEGLRAFF.

The chain links TRBV6-1 to TRBJ2-5, with 10 bases fitting TRBD2. V lost 1 base and J lost 7; bases outside the gene matches: 6. The CDR3 sequence is 15 residues long. CDR1 is MNHNS and CDR2 is SASEGT in the germline V gene. For the CDR3, the DNA is TGTGCCAGCAGTGAAGGGAGCGGGGGGGCCGGGACCCAGTACTTC. Encoded protein: CASSEGSGGAGTQYF.

This chain connects TRBV7-8 to TRBJ2-3, with TRBD2 matching over 13 bases. This CDR3 comprises 17 residues. V dropped 5 bases and J dropped 0; count of bases not matched to a gene: 5. The germline V gene has CDR1 SGHVS and CDR2 FQNEAQ. The DNA for the CDR3 is TGTGCCAGCAGCCCCCGGACTAGCGGGAGCAGCACAGATACGCAGTATTTT. Its protein product is CASSPRTSGSSTDTQYF.

The chain couples TRBV11-3 to TRBJ2-1; 7 nucleotides align to TRBD2. V trimming: 4 bases; J trimming: 10 bases; junction bases outside the gene matches: 7. CDR3 size: 13 residues. CDR1 SGHNT and CDR2 YENEEA come from the germline V gene. The CDR3 region is CASSSALGGEQFF. Here the CDR3 DNA reads TGTGCCAGCAGCTCCGCCCTCGGGGGGGAGCAGTTCTTC.

This clone was counted between two and nine times. This sequence joins TRBV11-3 and TRBJ1-4; the D gene is possibly TRBD1 (5 bases). Germline CDR1 and CDR2: SGHNT and YENEEA. There are 14 residues in the CDR3. V lost 5 bases and J 11 bases, leaving 18 bases between the germline ends. The CDR3 protein is CASSPDPGDFKLFF. In DNA, the CDR3 is TGTGCCAGCAGCCCAGACCCGGGGGACTTTAAACTGTTTTTT.

The chain links TRBV5-1 to TRBJ2-7; 13 bases map to TRBD2. This CDR3 is 18 amino acids long. Germline assignment: CDR1 SGHRS and CDR2 YFSETQ. J was trimmed by 1 base and V by 3 bases; bases with no gene match: 10. The CDR3 nucleotides read TGCGCCAGCAGCTGGCAGCCTGGGACTAGCGGGGAGTCCTACGAGCAGTACTTC. It encodes CASSWQPGTSGESYEQYF.